This TCR beta chain comes out of a study of blood T cell repertoires in COVID-19. Turning to the study itself: COVID-19 samples collected from the United States, Italy and Spain covered acute and convalescent phases. In each case, the material was cDNA or gDNA derived from T cells, B-cell-depleted T cells, or PBMCs.

Methods used by the authors: Reference gene primer amplification in the assay estimated nucleated cell counts. TCRdb's copy holds only in-frame clones and misses some; the assay was immunoSEQ multiplex PCR. V and J calls plus clone size are reproduced from that table; the DNA served to infer D and trimming. The repertoire holds under 140,000 clones, with less than 75% as singletons. This CDR3 contains 15 residues. After removal of 5 bases from V and 4 bases from J, the junction contained 7 bases not matched to a gene. Germline CDR1 and CDR2: KGHDR and SFDVKD. The chain joins TRBV24-1 to TRBJ1-1; 9 bases match TRBD1. This TCR came from a woman aged 55-69 years with acute or convalescent COVID-19. Sequencing was done on a sample of peripheral blood. The CDR3 region is CATSGQGGGRTEAFF. The DNA of the CDR3 is TGTGCCACCAGTGGACAGGGGGGAGGTCGCACTGAAGCTTTCTTT.